This section outlines one TCR beta chain sequence together with its context. The authors' processing: Estimation of nucleated cell counts relied on the amplification of reference gene primers. Using immunoSEQ multiplex PCR, the repertoire was profiled, and TCRdb retains in-frame clones only, with some absent. V and J calls and clone size are as listed in that table; D and trimming were resolved from the DNA. The sample shows about 98,000 clones, over 70% of them seen only once. Germline CDR1 reads MDHEN; CDR2 reads SYDVKM. Losses at the gene ends were 5 bases for V and 5 bases for J; bases not matched to a gene: 12. The CDR3 extends over 16 amino acids. This sample was included in a study of blood T cell repertoires in COVID-19. Study-wide context: Donors in the United States, Italy and Spain gave samples during acute or convalescent COVID-19. T cells, B-cell-depleted T cells, or PBMCs provided the cDNA or gDNA that served as material.

This TCR came from a woman older than 75 with acute or convalescent COVID-19. Sequenced: peripheral blood. This chain uses TRBV28 with TRBJ2-3; 8 positions agree with TRBD2. CDR3 amino acids: CASSPGRAGVGDTQYF. The CDR3 DNA reads TGTGCCAGCAGTCCAGGGCGAGCGGGGGTCGGAGATACGCAGTATTTT.